The TCR beta chain described here comes from a study of OX40 agonist ivuxolimab in advanced cancers. Patients were ruled out by autoimmune disease history or systemic immunosuppression. In germline, CDR1 is SGHTA, CDR2 FQGNSA. The CDR3 runs 14 residues. Between the trimmed V and J ends, which lost 1 base and 8 bases, there was a span of 11 bases. The repertoire was sequenced with immunoSEQ multiplex PCR; TCRdb's copy has only in-frame clones and lacks some. The profile shows over 35,000 clones, roughly 80% of them singletons. The clonotype comes from an adult with an advanced solid tumor such as melanoma, head and neck, liver or kidney cancer. The sequences come from CD4+ or CD8+ T cells sorted from blood, collected in a trial of the OX40 agonist ivuxolimab. This chain joins TRBV7-2 and TRBJ1-4; D unclear. This CDR3 reads CASSLGGRIEKLFF. CDR3 nucleotides: TGTGCCAGCAGCTTAGGGGGAAGGATCGAAAAACTGTTTTTT.